Following are 8 T cell receptor beta chains from one sample sequenced in a study of control samples from healthy donors and cancer patients. Data came from immunoSEQ multiplex PCR; TCRdb stores just in-frame clones and leaves some out. Of 60,000 to 80,000 clones in the sample, roughly nine tenths were seen once. The specimen was blood. The receptors here all came from a woman aged 45-59 years in good health.

The gene calls are TRBV19 and TRBJ2-1, with 11 bases aligning to TRBD2. From germline, CDR1 is LNHDA and CDR2 SQIVND (reference sequence). Unmatched junction bases numbered 2, after V lost 6 bases and J lost 7 bases. The CDR3 length is 13 residues. In DNA, the CDR3 is TGTGCCAGTAGACTAGCGGGAGAGAATGAGCAGTTCTTC. Translation gives CASRLAGENEQFF.

This clone has just a few counts. The V gene is TRBV2, the J gene TRBJ1-3; tentative D call: TRBD1 (6 bases). Germline values: CDR1 SNHLY, CDR2 FYNNEI. The V end lost 6 bases, the J end lost 0 bases, and 6 bases lay between the germline ends. The CDR3 consists of 13 residues. The DNA for the CDR3 is TGTGCCAGCAGGGGGGCCTCTGGAAACACCATATATTTT. It specifies CASRGASGNTIYF.

The V call is TRBV9, the J call TRBJ2-7; a possible D gene is TRBD2 (6 bases). V was clipped by 0 bases and J by 7 bases, with 14 bases between them. The length of the CDR3 is 14 residues. Germline lookup yields CDR1 SGDLS and CDR2 YYNGEE. In DNA, the CDR3 is TGTGCCAGCAGCGTAGGGGGCGACGCGGGGGAGCAGTACTTC. Encoded protein: CASSVGGDAGEQYF.

The rearrangement uses TRBV27 and TRBJ2-3; D is undetermined. Germline CDR1 is MNHEY and CDR2 is SMNVEV (reference sequence). The CDR3 is 15 amino acids. V was pared by 5 bases and J by 3 bases, with 15 bases between. CDR3 sequence reads: CASSPQLIRTDTQYF. The CDR3 region has the DNA TGTGCCAGCAGTCCTCAATTAATCAGGACAGATACGCAGTATTTT.

The chain couples TRBV19 to TRBJ1-5; TRBD1 might be the D (5 bases). Deletions cut 6 bases from V and 7 bases from J, with 16 bases between. The CDR3 is 14 residues long. Germline values: CDR1 LNHDA, CDR2 SQIVND (reference sequence). The CDR3 region is CASSAGQLEQPQHF. The CDR3 DNA follows: TGTGCCAGTAGCGCCGGACAATTGGAACAGCCCCAGCATTTT.

The chain combines TRBV7-3 with TRBJ2-2, with no clear D. Trimming cost V 5 bases and J 6 bases, with 10 bases left between them. The germline gives CDR1 SGHTA, CDR2 FQGTGA. CDR3 size: 13 residues. CDR3 residues: CASSEKRAGELFF. The CDR3 nucleotides read TGTGCCAGCAGCGAGAAAAGAGCCGGGGAGCTGTTTTTT.

This clone appeared once. The V call is TRBV4-1, the J call TRBJ2-6, with 8 positions matching TRBD1. This CDR3 spans 17 amino acids. CDR1 and CDR2 (germline): MGHRA, YSYEKL. With 2 bases clipped from V and 2 bases from J, the junction kept 5 bases outside the gene matches. The DNA for the CDR3 is TGCGCCAGCAGCCAACTACAGGGGGTCCCTGGGGCCAACGTCCTGACTTTC. Protein: CASSQLQGVPGANVLTF.

The gene calls are TRBV2 and TRBJ2-3; unclear D gene. V was trimmed by 6 bases and J by 7 bases, leaving 5 bases between them. The CDR3 runs to 10 residues. The V gene's germline CDR1 is SNHLY and CDR2 FYNNEI. CDR3 in amino acids: CASSPYTQYF. The CDR3 bases are TGTGCCAGCAGCCCATATACGCAGTATTTT.